The entry below describes one T cell receptor beta chain. Sequenced by immunoSEQ multiplex PCR; TCRdb stores in-frame clones only, minus some. The sample holds around 170,000 clones, under 85% seen once. This entry is derived from a study of blood T cell repertoires in COVID-19. About the study: The United States, Italy and Spain provided the acute and convalescent COVID-19 samples.

CDR1 SGHDT and CDR2 YYEEEE come from the germline V gene. V was pared by 0 bases and J by 13 bases, with 11 bases between. This CDR3 has 12 residues. The clonotype was recovered from a woman between 70 and 85 years old with COVID-19, enrolled during active disease. The sample consisted of peripheral blood. V is TRBV5-6 and J is TRBJ1-5; TRBD1 is a possible D gene (5 bases). CDR3 in amino acids: CASSLAGGRQHF. In nucleotides, the CDR3 is TGTGCCAGCAGCTTGGCCGGGGGGAGACAGCATTTT.